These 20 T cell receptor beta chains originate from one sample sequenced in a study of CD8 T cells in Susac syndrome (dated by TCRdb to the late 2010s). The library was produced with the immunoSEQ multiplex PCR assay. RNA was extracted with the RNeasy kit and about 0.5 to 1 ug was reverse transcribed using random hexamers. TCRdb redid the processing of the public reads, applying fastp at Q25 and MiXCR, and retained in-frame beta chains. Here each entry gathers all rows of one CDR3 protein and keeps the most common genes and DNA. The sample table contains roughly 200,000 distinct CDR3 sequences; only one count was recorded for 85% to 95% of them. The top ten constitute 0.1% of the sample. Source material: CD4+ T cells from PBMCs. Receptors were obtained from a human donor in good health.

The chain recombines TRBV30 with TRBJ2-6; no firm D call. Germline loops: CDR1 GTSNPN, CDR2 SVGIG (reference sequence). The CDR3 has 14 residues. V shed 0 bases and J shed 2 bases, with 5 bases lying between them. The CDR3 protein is CAWSVQTGANVLTF. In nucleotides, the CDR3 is TGTGCCTGGAGTGTGCAGACTGGGGCCAACGTCCTGACTTTC. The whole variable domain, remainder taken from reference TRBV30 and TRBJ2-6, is SQTIHQWPATLVQPVGSPLSLECTVEGTSNPNLYWYRQAAGRGLQLLFYSVGIGQISSEVPQNLSASRPQDRQFILSSKKLLLSDSGFYLCAWSVQTGANVLTFGAGSRLTVL.

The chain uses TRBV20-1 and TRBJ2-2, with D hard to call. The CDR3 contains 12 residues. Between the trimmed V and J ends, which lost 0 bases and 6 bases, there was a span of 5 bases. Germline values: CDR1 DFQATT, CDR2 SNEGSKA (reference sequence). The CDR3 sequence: CSARDDAGELFF. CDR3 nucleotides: TGCAGTGCTAGAGATGATGCCGGGGAGCTGTTTTTT.

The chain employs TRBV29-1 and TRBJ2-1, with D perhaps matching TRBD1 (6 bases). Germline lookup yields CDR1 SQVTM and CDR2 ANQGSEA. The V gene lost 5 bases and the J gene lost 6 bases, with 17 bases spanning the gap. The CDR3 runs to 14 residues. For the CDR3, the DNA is TGCAGCGTTCAACACCGGGCACAGGGCAATGAGCAGTTCTTC. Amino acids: CSVQHRAQGNEQFF.

The CDR3 DNA reads as TGCGCCAGCAGCTCAGCTGGAGTGTACAATGAGCAGTTCTTC. Its protein is CASSSAGVYNEQFF. The chain couples TRBV4-3 to TRBJ2-1; no clear D. The CDR3 length is 14 residues. V was clipped by 5 bases and J by 4 bases, with 12 bases between them. Per germline, CDR1 LGHNA and CDR2 YSLEER.

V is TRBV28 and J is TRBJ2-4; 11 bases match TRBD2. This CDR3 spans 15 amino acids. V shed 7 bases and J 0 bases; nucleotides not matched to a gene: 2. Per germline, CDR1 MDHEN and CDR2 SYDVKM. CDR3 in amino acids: CASTTSGTAKNIQYF. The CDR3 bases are TGTGCCAGCACGACTAGCGGGACAGCCAAAAACATTCAGTACTTC.

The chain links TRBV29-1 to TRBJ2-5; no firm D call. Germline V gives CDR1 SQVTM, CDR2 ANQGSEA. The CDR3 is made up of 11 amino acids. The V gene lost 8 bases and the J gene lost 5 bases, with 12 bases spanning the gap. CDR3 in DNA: TGCAGCACCAGAGACGGGGAGACCCAGTACTTC. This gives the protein CSTRDGETQYF.

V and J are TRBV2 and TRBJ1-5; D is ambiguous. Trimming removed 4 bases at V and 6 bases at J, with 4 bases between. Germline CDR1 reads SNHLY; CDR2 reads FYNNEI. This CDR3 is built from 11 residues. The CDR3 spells CASSAGQPQHF. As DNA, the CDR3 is TGTGCCAGCAGTGCAGGTCAGCCCCAGCATTTT.

Here the CDR3 reads CASSLVRAGADTQYF. The CDR3 DNA is TGTGCCAGCAGCTTAGTCAGGGCCGGGGCAGATACGCAGTATTTT. This chain connects TRBV7-2 to TRBJ2-3, with D perhaps assigned TRBD1 or TRBD2 (5 bases each). V was cut by 1 base and J by 4 bases, with 12 bases left in between. Germline CDR1 and CDR2: SGHTA and FQGNSA. This CDR3 is 15 amino acids long.

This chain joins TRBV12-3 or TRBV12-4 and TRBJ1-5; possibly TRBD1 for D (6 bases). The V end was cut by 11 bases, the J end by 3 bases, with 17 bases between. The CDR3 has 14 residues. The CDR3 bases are TGTGCCTCCCTCGGGGGGGCTCCCAATCAGCCCCAGCATTTT. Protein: CASLGGAPNQPQHF.

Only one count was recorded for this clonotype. The CDR3 nucleotides read TGCAGTGCTAGAGATCTCTTCGTGGAGACCCAGTACTTC. It yields the protein CSARDLFVETQYF. The gene calls are TRBV20-1 and TRBJ2-5; D call uncertain. The ends were cut back, 0 bases at V and 5 bases at J, with 10 bases in the middle. This CDR3 region has 13 residues. Looked up from germline, CDR1 is DFQATT and CDR2 is SNEGSKA (reference sequence).

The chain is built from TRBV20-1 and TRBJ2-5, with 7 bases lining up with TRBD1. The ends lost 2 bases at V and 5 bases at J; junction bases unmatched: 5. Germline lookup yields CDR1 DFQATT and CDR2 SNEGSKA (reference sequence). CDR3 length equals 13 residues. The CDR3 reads CSARTDRWETQYF. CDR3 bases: TGCAGTGCTAGAACGGACAGGTGGGAGACCCAGTACTTC.

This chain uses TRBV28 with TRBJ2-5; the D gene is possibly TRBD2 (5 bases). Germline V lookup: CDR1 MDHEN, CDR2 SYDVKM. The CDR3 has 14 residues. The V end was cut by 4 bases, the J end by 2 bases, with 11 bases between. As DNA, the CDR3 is TGTGCCAGCAGTTCCCCACCGGGGCAAGAGACCCAGTACTTC. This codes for CASSSPPGQETQYF.

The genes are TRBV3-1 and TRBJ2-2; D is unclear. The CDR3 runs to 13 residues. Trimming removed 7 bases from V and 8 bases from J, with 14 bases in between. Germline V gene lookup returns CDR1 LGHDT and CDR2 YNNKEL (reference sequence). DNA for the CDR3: TGTGCCAGCACCTTATCAGGTTTAGGGGAGCTGTTTTTT. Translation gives CASTLSGLGELFF.

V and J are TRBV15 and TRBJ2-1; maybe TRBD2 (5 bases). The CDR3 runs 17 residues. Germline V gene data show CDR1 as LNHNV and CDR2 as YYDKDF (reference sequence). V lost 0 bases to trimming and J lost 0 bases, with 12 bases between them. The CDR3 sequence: CATSREQSSSSYNEQFF. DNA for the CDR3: TGTGCCACCAGCAGAGAGCAATCTAGCAGCTCCTACAATGAGCAGTTCTTC.

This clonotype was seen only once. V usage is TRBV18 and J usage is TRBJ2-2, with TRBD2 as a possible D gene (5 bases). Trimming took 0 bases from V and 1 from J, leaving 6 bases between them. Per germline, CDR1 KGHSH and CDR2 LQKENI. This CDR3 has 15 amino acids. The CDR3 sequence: CASSPPAVNTGELFF. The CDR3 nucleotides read TGTGCCAGCTCACCACCAGCGGTGAACACCGGGGAGCTGTTTTTT.

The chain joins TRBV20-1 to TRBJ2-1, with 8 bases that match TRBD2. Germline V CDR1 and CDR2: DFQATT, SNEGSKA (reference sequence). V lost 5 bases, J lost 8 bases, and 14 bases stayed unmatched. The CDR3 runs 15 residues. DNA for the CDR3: TGCAGTGCTTCCCGTTTTAGCGGGATTCCCGATGAGCAGTTCTTC. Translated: CSASRFSGIPDEQFF.

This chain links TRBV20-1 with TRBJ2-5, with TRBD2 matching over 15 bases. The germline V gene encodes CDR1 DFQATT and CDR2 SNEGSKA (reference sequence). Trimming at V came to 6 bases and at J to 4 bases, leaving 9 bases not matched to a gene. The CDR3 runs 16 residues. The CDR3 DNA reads TGCAGTGCAAAGGGACTAGCGGGAGGCGTAGGAGAGACCCAGTACTTC. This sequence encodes CSAKGLAGGVGETQYF.

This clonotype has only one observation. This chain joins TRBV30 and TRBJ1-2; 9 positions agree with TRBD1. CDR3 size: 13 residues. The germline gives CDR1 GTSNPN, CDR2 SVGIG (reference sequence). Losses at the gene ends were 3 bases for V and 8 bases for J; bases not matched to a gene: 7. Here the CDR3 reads CAWSGDRVQGYTF. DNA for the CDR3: TGTGCCTGGAGCGGGGACAGGGTACAGGGCTACACCTTC. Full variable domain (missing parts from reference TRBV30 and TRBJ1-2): SQTIHQWPATLVQPVGSPLSLECTVEGTSNPNLYWYRQAAGRGLQLLFYSVGIGQISSEVPQNLSASRPQDRQFILSSKKLLLSDSGFYLCAWSGDRVQGYTFGSGTRLTVV.

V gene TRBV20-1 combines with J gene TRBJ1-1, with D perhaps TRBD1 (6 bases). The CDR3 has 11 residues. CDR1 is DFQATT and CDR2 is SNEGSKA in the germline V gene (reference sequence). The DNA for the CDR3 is TGCAGCCACAGGGCTAGCACTGAAGCTTTCTTT. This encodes CSHRASTEAFF.

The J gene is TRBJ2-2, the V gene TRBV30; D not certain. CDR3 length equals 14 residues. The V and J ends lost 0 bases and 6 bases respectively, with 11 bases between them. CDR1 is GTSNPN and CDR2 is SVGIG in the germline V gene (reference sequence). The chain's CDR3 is CAWSVNLFAGELFF. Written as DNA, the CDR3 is TGTGCCTGGAGTGTAAATCTTTTCGCCGGGGAGCTGTTTTTT.